The rows below give T cell receptor beta chains drawn from one sample of a study of molecular identifiers for immune sequencing clone quantification. TCRdb fed the PCR reads into MiXCR, producing one record per CDR3 protein. This table has 50,000 to 65,000 distinct CDR3 sequences, almost 25% appearing once. Source material: naive CD8+ T cells from blood, with Jurkat cell RNA spiked in. These receptors came from a human donor in good health. Some libraries in this study had Jurkat cell RNA spiked in. CDR3s leave out the opening cysteine and the closing phenylalanine or tryptophan. The D gene is left open where the match is weak.

v_call,j_call,d_call,cdr3_aa
TRBV6-9,TRBJ1-5,.,ASTYRGDQSNQPQQ
TRBV12-3/TRBV12-4,TRBJ1-1,.,ASSLLMEGNEAF
TRBV11-2,TRBJ2-7,TRBD1,ASSTPTGEAYEQY
TRBV21-1,TRBJ1-5,.,ASSNPRTSNQPQH
TRBV9,TRBJ1-6,TRBD1,ASSVTGQESNSPLH
TRBV7-8,TRBJ1-2,.,AMPFRDRFNYGYT
TRBV7-2,TRBJ1-3,.,ASSLDQSSGNTIY
TRBV5-1,TRBJ1-5,.,ASSSTPSLSRGNQPQH
TRBV7-8,TRBJ2-7,.,ASSLAPTLSYEQY
TRBV19,TRBJ2-7,TRBD2,ASSIIFGGGGYSYEQY
TRBV29-1,TRBJ2-2,.,SVEQNTGELF
TRBV12-5,TRBJ2-3,TRBD1,ASGLVTGGLADTQY
TRBV6-6,TRBJ2-7,TRBD2,ASSYPGLAGVRSYEQY
TRBV19,TRBJ2-3,.,ASWGVDSTDTQY
TRBV7-9,TRBJ1-5,.,ASSSLGDQPQH
TRBV4-1,TRBJ2-3,.,ASSQDQGTDTRY
TRBV24-1,TRBJ2-1,.,ATSGGNEQF
TRBV11-2,TRBJ2-5,.,ASSFRVPETQY
TRBV28,TRBJ1-1,TRBD1,ASSPGGQGATEAF
TRBV13,TRBJ1-1,.,ASSFLLDTEAF
TRBV7-9,TRBJ2-7,TRBD1,ASARLGQGVTGEQY
TRBV28,TRBJ2-7,TRBD2,ASSQLASSYEQY
TRBV6-2/TRBV6-3,TRBJ1-1,.,ASSSYIRSSMNTEAF